These 9 T cell receptor beta chains were all obtained from the same sample, sequenced in a study of blood T cell repertoires in COVID-19. Repertoires were generated with immunoSEQ multiplex PCR, while TCRdb's copy carries only in-frame clones and drops some. The sample yields roughly 73,000 clones, roughly 87% seen once. Sequenced material: peripheral blood. The receptor set was obtained from an elderly man with acute or convalescent COVID-19.

This chain uses TRBV7-9 with TRBJ2-5, with D perhaps matching TRBD1 (6 bases). V was pared by 4 bases and J by 14 bases, with 17 bases between. CDR1 and CDR2 from the germline V gene are SEHNR and FQNEAQ (reference sequence). CDR3 length: 12 residues. This CDR3 is CASSSGPGQGYF. The CDR3 DNA reads TGTGCCAGCAGCTCGGGTCCGGGACAAGGCTACTTC.

This clone was seen once. The V gene is TRBV11-3, the J gene TRBJ2-3; D perhaps matches TRBD1 (7 bases). CDR3 length: 14 residues. The V gene's germline CDR1 is SGHNT and CDR2 YENEEA. Trimming removed 5 bases from V and 9 bases from J, with 18 bases in between. The CDR3 sequence: CASSPRGQAGTQYF. CDR3 DNA sequence: TGTGCCAGCAGCCCCAGAGGACAGGCGGGGACGCAGTATTTT.

The DNA for the CDR3 is TGCGCCAGCAGCTTACAGACAGGGGGAAACACCGGGGAGCTGTTTTTT. It yields the protein CASSLQTGGNTGELFF. This chain connects TRBV5-1 to TRBJ2-2, with TRBD1 matching 9 bases. Germline V gene sequence: CDR1 SGHRS, CDR2 YFSETQ. V was pared by 2 bases and J by 2 bases, with 4 bases of the junction left unmatched. CDR3 size: 16 residues. The full variable domain, with the rest looked up from reference TRBV5-1 and TRBJ2-2, is KAGVTQTPRYLIKTRGQQVTLSCSPISGHRSVSWYQQTPGQGLQFLFEYFSETQRNKGNFPGRFSGRQFSNSRSEMNVSTLELGDSALYLCASSLQTGGNTGELFFGEGSRLTVL.

The chain combines TRBV18 with TRBJ1-2; TRBD1 is a possible D gene (5 bases). The germline V and J ends were trimmed by 2 bases and 6 bases, with 13 bases remaining between them. The CDR3 extends over 14 amino acids. Germline CDR1 reads KGHSH; CDR2 reads LQKENI. The CDR3 here is CASSPNGGGDGYTF. CDR3 in DNA: TGTGCCAGCTCACCAAACGGTGGAGGGGATGGCTACACCTTC.

This chain uses TRBV6-1 with TRBJ1-2; no definite D call. There are 15 residues in the CDR3. Germline values: CDR1 MNHNS, CDR2 SASEGT. Trimming took off 1 base at V and 7 bases at J, with 16 bases between the two ends. CDR3: CASSEVTPTLGGYTF. CDR3 nucleotides: TGTGCCAGCAGTGAAGTGACACCAACCCTGGGTGGCTACACCTTC.

As for this clone: The same CDR3 arises from other DNA sequences in this sample as well. This chain joins TRBV3-1 (or the pseudogene TRBV3-2) and TRBJ2-7, with D tentatively TRBD2 (7 bases). Per germline, CDR1 LGHDT and CDR2 YNNKEL (reference sequence). Trimming took 3 bases from V and 2 from J, leaving 14 bases between them. The CDR3 totals 15 residues. The CDR3 loop reads CASSQGGGGPYEQYF. In DNA, the CDR3 is TGTGCCAGCAGCCAGGGAGGGGGGGGCCCCTACGAGCAGTACTTC.

J is TRBJ1-1 and V is TRBV7-2; D unclear. The CDR3 runs to 15 residues. The V gene's germline CDR1 is SGHTA and CDR2 FQGNSA. V lost 2 bases and J lost 1, with 11 bases in between. CDR3 sequence: CASSLRGSRNTEAFF. The CDR3 nucleotides read TGTGCCAGCAGCTTAAGAGGGTCTCGGAACACTGAAGCTTTCTTT.

In DNA, the CDR3 is TGTGCCAGCAGTGAGGCAGTCAACAATCAGCCCCAGCATTTT. Translating it yields CASSEAVNNQPQHF. The rearrangement uses TRBV2 and TRBJ1-5, with unresolved D. V lost 3 bases and J lost 3, with 9 bases in between. The germline gives CDR1 SNHLY, CDR2 FYNNEI. The CDR3 contains 14 residues.

The V call is TRBV30, the J call TRBJ2-2, with 7 positions matching TRBD1. Looked up from germline, CDR1 is GTSNPN and CDR2 is SVGIG (reference sequence). The J segment lost 1 base and the V segment lost 2 bases, leaving 1 base of the junction unmatched. This CDR3 spans 14 amino acids. The CDR3 loop reads CAWSRTGNTGELFF. The CDR3 DNA sequence: TGTGCCTGGAGTAGGACAGGGAACACCGGGGAGCTGTTTTTT.